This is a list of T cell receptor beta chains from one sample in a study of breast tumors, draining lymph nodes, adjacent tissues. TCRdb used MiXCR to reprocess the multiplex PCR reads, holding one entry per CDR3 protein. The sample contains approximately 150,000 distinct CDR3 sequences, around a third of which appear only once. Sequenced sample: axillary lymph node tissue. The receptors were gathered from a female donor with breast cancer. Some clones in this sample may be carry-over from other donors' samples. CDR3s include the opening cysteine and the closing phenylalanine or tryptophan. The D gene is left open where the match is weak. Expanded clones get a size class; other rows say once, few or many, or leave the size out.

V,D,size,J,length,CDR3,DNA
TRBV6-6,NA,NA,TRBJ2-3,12,CASSENADTQYF,TGTGCCAGCAGCGAGAACGCGGATACGCAGTATTTT
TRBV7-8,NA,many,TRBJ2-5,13,CASSLQGEETQYF,TGTGCCAGCAGCTTACAGGGCGAAGAGACCCAGTACTTC
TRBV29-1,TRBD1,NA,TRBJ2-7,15,CSGLAVGQGNVGQYF,TGCAGCGGGCTCGCCGTGGGACAGGGTAATGTCGGGCAGTACTTC
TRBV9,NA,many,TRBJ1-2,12,CASSPRTDGYTF,TGTGCCAGCAGCCCGCGGACAGATGGCTACACCTTC
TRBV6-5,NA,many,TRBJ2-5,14,CASSTRGSGETQYF,TGTGCCAGCAGTACACGGGGATCAGGAGAGACCCAGTACTTC
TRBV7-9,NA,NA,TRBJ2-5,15,CASSQGTGEPGTQYF,TGTGCCAGCAGCCAAGGGACGGGGGAACCGGGGACCCAGTACTTC
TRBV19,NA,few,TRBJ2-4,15,CATQGSALAKNIQYF,TGTGCCACCCAAGGGAGTGCTCTAGCCAAAAACATTCAGTACTTC
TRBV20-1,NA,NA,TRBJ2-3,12,CSARAGSGTQYF,TGCAGTGCTAGGGCCGGAAGCGGCACGCAGTATTTT
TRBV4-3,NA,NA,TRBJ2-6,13,CASSPHGANVLTF,TGCGCCAGCAGCCCTCACGGGGCCAACGTCCTGACTTTC
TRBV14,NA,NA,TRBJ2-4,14,CASSPDRGKNIQYF,TGTGCCAGCAGCCCAGACCGAGGCAAAAACATTCAGTACTTC
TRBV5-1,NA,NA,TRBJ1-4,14,CASSFSGANEKPFF,TGCGCCAGCAGCTTTTCAGGGGCGAATGAAAAGCCGTTTTTT
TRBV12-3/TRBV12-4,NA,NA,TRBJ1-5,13,CASSPGRGQPQHF,TGTGCCAGCAGTCCGGGGCGCGGCCAGCCCCAGCATTTT
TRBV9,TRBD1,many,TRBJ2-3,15,CASSETGSGTDTQYF,TGTGCCAGCAGCGAGACAGGGTCGGGCACAGATACGCAGTATTTT
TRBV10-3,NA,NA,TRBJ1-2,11,CAIQTPSGYTF,TGTGCCATTCAGACACCCTCTGGCTACACCTTC
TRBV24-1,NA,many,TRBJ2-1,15,CATSDLAAGGTEQFF,TGTGCCACCAGTGATTTGGCCGCTGGGGGGACGGAGCAGTTCTTC
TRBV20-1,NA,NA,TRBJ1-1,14,CSARPNREGYEAFF,TGCAGTGCTAGACCTAACAGGGAGGGTTATGAAGCTTTCTTT
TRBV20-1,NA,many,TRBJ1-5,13,CSARDDQNQPQHF,TGCAGTGCTAGAGATGACCAGAATCAGCCCCAGCATTTT
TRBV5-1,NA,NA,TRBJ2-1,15,CASSLTATSYNEQFF,TGCGCCAGCAGTTTGACAGCCACCTCCTACAATGAGCAGTTCTTC
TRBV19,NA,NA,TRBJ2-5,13,CASSISGPQTQYF,TGTGCCAGTAGTATCTCCGGTCCGCAGACCCAGTACTTC
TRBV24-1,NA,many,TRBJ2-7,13,CATSEGGTDPQYF,TGTGCCACCTCCGAGGGGGGGACAGATCCCCAGTACTTC
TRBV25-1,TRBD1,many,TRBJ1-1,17,CASSDGGPDRVETEAFF,TGTGCCAGCAGTGATGGGGGACCGGACAGGGTAGAAACTGAAGCTTTCTTT
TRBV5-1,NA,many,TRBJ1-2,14,CASSLAPGNYGYTF,TGCGCCAGCAGCTTGGCCCCAGGGAACTATGGCTACACCTTC
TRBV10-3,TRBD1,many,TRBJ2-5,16,CAISGDRAPGQETQYF,TGTGCCATCAGTGGGGACAGGGCTCCGGGACAAGAGACCCAGTACTTC
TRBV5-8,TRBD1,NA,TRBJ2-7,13,CASSLQGVYEQYF,TGTGCCAGCAGCTTGCAGGGGGTCTACGAGCAGTACTTC
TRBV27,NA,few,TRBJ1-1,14,CASSLEGLNTEAFF,TGTGCCAGCAGTTTGGAGGGCCTGAACACTGAAGCTTTCTTT
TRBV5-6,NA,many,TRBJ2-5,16,CASSLVRTAWVETQYF,TGTGCCAGCAGCTTGGTCAGAACAGCTTGGGTGGAGACCCAGTACTTC
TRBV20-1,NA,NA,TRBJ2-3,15,CSAPFWGWGPDTQYF,TGCAGTGCTCCTTTTTGGGGGTGGGGTCCAGATACGCAGTATTTT
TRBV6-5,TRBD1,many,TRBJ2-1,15,CASSYSQGAGNEQFF,TGTGCCAGCAGTTACTCCCAGGGGGCTGGCAATGAGCAGTTCTTC
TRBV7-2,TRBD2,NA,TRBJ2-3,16,CTSSPSGGRRRDTQYF,TGTACCAGCAGCCCGAGCGGGGGACGCAGAAGAGATACGCAGTATTTT
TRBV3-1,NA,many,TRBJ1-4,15,CASSSAYRVNEKLFF,TGTGCCAGCAGCAGCGCGTACAGGGTCAATGAAAAACTGTTTTTT
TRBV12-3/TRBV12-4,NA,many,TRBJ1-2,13,CASSPRTSGGYTF,TGTGCCAGCAGTCCGCGTACGTCTGGGGGCTACACCTTC
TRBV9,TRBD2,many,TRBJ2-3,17,CASSPRSSGLSTDTQYF,TGTGCCAGCAGCCCCCGATCTAGCGGGCTTAGCACAGATACGCAGTATTTT
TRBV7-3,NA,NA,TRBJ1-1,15,CASSLTGTPNTEAFF,TGTGCCAGCAGCTTAACCGGGACTCCGAACACTGAAGCTTTCTTT
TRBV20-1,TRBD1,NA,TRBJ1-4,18,CSARDRGSYEQLNEKLFF,TGCAGTGCTAGAGACAGGGGGTCCTACGAGCAGTTAAATGAGAAACTGTTTTTT
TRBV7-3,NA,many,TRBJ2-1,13,CASSVEVGNEQFF,TGTGCCAGCAGCGTTGAAGTGGGGAATGAGCAGTTCTTC
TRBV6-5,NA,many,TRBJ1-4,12,CASSYVGEKLFF,TGTGCCAGCAGTTACGTAGGAGAAAAACTGTTTTTT
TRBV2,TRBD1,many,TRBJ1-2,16,CASSLLRQGQGHGYTF,TGTGCCAGCAGCCTTCTGAGGCAGGGACAGGGGCATGGCTACACCTTC
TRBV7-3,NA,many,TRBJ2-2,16,CASSFRGLAITGELFF,TGTGCCAGCAGCTTTCGCGGGCTAGCGATTACCGGGGAGCTGTTTTTT
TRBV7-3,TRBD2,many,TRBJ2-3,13,CASSGLATDTQYF,TGTGCCAGCAGCGGACTAGCCACAGATACGCAGTATTTT
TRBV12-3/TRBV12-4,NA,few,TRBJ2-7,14,CASTTGLRTYEQYF,TGTGCCAGCACCACAGGGCTTCGGACCTACGAGCAGTACTTC
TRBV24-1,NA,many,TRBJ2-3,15,CATSDRVVGADTQYF,TGTGCCACCAGTGATCGAGTGGTCGGGGCAGATACGCAGTATTTT
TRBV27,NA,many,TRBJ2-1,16,CASSLRRGLSYNEQFF,TGTGCCAGCAGTTTAAGGAGGGGGCTCTCCTACAATGAGCAGTTCTTC
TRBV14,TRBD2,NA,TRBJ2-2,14,CASSQDSEGGGLFF,TGTGCCAGCAGCCAAGATTCCGAGGGCGGGGGGCTGTTTTTT
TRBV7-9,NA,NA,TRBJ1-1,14,CANRSGVRNTEAFF,TGTGCCAACAGGTCAGGGGTGCGAAACACTGAAGCTTTCTTT
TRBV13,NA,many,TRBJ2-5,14,CASSMRTLQETQYF,TGTGCCAGCAGCATGAGGACTCTCCAAGAGACCCAGTACTTC
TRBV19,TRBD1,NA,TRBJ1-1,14,CASSIEMGTAEAFF,TGTGCCAGTAGTATTGAGATGGGGACAGCTGAAGCTTTCTTT
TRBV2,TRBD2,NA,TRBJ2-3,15,CASLLAGSFLDTQYF,TGTGCCAGTCTTTTAGCGGGATCCTTCTTGGATACGCAGTATTTT
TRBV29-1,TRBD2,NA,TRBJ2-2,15,CSPTPGTSFPGELFF,TGCAGCCCAACCCCCGGGACTAGCTTCCCCGGGGAGCTGTTTTTT
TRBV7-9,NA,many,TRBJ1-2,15,CASSLGPGTNYGYTF,TGTGCCAGCAGCCTGGGCCCCGGGACGAACTATGGCTACACCTTC
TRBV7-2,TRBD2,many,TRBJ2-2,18,CASSLAPGLAGVSGELFF,TGTGCCAGCAGCTTAGCTCCGGGACTAGCGGGAGTTAGCGGGGAGCTGTTTTTT
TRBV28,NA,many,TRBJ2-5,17,CASSDPLIGSGSETQYF,TGTGCCAGCAGTGACCCCCTGATCGGGAGTGGTTCAGAGACCCAGTACTTC
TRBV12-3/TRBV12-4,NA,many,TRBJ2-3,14,CASSRTSRWDTQYF,TGTGCCAGCAGTCGGACTTCAAGGTGGGATACGCAGTATTTT
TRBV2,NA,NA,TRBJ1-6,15,CASTRDIRTDSPLHF,TGTGCCAGCACCCGGGACATTCGAACGGATTCACCCCTCCACTTT
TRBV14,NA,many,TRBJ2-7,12,CASSRGRYEQYF,TGTGCCAGCAGCCGTGGCCGGTACGAGCAGTACTTC
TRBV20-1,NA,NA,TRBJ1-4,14,CSAPLQVWTGKLFF,TGCAGTGCGCCTTTACAGGTTTGGACTGGAAAACTGTTTTTT